The 8 T cell receptor beta chains given below trace back to one sample, sequenced in a study of blood T cell repertoires in COVID-19. Sequencing was performed with immunoSEQ multiplex PCR; in TCRdb, only in-frame clones are kept and a portion is missing. The profile covers under 250,000 clones, with over 80% appearing a single time and about 2.5% taken by the ten largest. The material sequenced was peripheral blood. These receptors all stem from a woman in her seventies with active or convalescent COVID-19.

The rearrangement uses TRBV7-3 and TRBJ2-5; 8 nucleotides align to TRBD2. Germline-derived CDR1 and CDR2 are SGHTA and FQGTGA. Trimming at V came to 1 base and at J to 4 bases, leaving 5 bases not matched to a gene. This CDR3 is built from 15 residues. The CDR3 region has the DNA TGTGCCAGCAGCTTAAACGGGGGGGCCTCAGAGACCCAGTACTTC. As protein: CASSLNGGASETQYF.

The rearrangement links TRBV4-2 to TRBJ2-3; 10 bases agree with TRBD2. The CDR3 has 17 amino acids. Germline-derived CDR1 and CDR2 are LGHNA and YNFKEQ. J lost 1 base, V lost 0 bases, and 4 bases had no gene match. The CDR3 sequence: CASSQDWLAGGTDTQYF. The CDR3 DNA reads as TGTGCCAGCAGCCAAGATTGGCTAGCGGGGGGCACAGATACGCAGTATTTT.

This rearrangement joins TRBV10-1 to TRBJ2-1; 9 nucleotides line up with TRBD2. The germline V gene encodes CDR1 WNHNN and CDR2 SYGVQD (reference sequence). CDR3 length equals 14 residues. The junction had 7 bases not matched to a gene; V was cut back by 5 bases and J by 8 bases. The CDR3: CASSPRREGHEQFF. CDR3 in DNA: TGCGCCAGCAGTCCTAGGCGGGAGGGCCATGAGCAGTTCTTC.

This CDR3 is CASSSRQIRGYTF. CDR3 nucleotide sequence: TGTGCCAGCAGCTCCCGACAGATAAGGGGCTACACCTTC. The J gene is TRBJ1-2, the V gene TRBV7-9; perhaps TRBD1 as D (5 bases). The V end lost 4 bases, the J end lost 8 bases, and 14 bases lay between the germline ends. The germline CDR1 and CDR2 sequences are SEHNR and FQNEAQ (reference sequence). The CDR3 has 13 amino acids.

V is TRBV5-1 and J is TRBJ1-1; tentatively, D is TRBD1 (5 bases). Trimming cost V 4 bases and J 6 bases, with 22 bases left between them. This CDR3 region has 16 residues. CDR1 and CDR2 (germline): SGHRS, YFSETQ. As DNA, the CDR3 is TGCGCCAGCAGCCCCCAGGGTCTTGGGTTGGATGCTGAAGCTTTCTTT. Protein: CASSPQGLGLDAEAFF.

Only one count was recorded for this clone. V usage is TRBV4-3 and J usage is TRBJ2-2; 9 bases map to TRBD2. The ends lost 1 base at V and 5 bases at J; junction bases unmatched: 2. This CDR3 region has 15 residues. Germline V gene data show CDR1 as LGHNA and CDR2 as YSLEER. CDR3 sequence: CASSQGRGGTGELFF. CDR3 nucleotides: TGCGCCAGCAGCCAAGGGCGGGGGGGAACCGGGGAGCTGTTTTTT.

The V gene is TRBV6-2 or TRBV6-3, the J gene TRBJ2-2; tentatively, D is TRBD2 (5 bases). The V gene lost 4 bases and the J gene lost 4 bases, with 7 bases spanning the gap. Germline V lookup: CDR1 MNHEY, CDR2 SVGEGT. There are 13 residues in the CDR3. The CDR3 loop is CASSSGSTGELFF. DNA of the CDR3: TGTGCCAGCAGTTCGGGGTCCACCGGGGAGCTGTTTTTT.

The chain carries TRBV13 and TRBJ1-1, with D possibly TRBD1 on 5 matching bases. Trimming removed 5 bases from V and 7 bases from J, with 23 bases in between. The CDR3 loop spans 16 amino acids. In germline, CDR1 is PRHDT, CDR2 FYEKMQ (reference sequence). The CDR3 protein is CASSLRRGTSLDEAFF. As DNA, the CDR3 is TGTGCCAGCAGCCTAAGGAGAGGGACTTCCCTTGATGAAGCTTTCTTT.